Listed below are T cell receptor beta chains from one sample, sequenced in a study of control samples from healthy donors and cancer patients. TCRdb keeps only in-frame clones here, not all; method: immunoSEQ multiplex PCR. The sample lists over 100,000 clones, around 88% seen once, with roughly 18% in the top ten. Sequencing was done on a sample of blood. These receptor sequences come from a woman aged 45-65 years in good health. Both conserved end residues are part of each CDR3. The D gene is left open where the match is weak. Where a row states a size, it is once, few, many or the class of an expanded clone; other rows omit it.

j_call | clone_size | d_call | v_call | cdr3_nt | cdr3_aa
TRBJ1-1 | NA | NA | TRBV7-2 | TGTGCCAGCAGCTTAGGCGGGGGAAGGGGCATTGAAGCTTTCTTT | CASSLGGGRGIEAFF
TRBJ1-3 | once | NA | TRBV11-2 | TGTGCCAGCAGCTTAGGGATGAGCACCATATATTTT | CASSLGMSTIYF
TRBJ1-1 | NA | TRBD1 | TRBV15 | TGTGCCACGAAGACAGGGGGATTGAACACTGAAGCTTTCTTT | CATKTGGLNTEAFF
TRBJ2-3 | NA | NA | TRBV12-3/TRBV12-4 | TGTGCCAGCAGTACACTTACTGATACGCAGTATTTT | CASSTLTDTQYF
TRBJ2-7 | NA | NA | TRBV5-4 | TGTGCCAGCAGGGCAGGACAGCGCTACGAGCAGTACTTC | CASRAGQRYEQYF
TRBJ1-2 | NA | NA | TRBV7-9 | TGTGCCAGCAGCTTAGCGGGCCCAGGCTATGGCTACACCTTC | CASSLAGPGYGYTF
TRBJ2-1 | NA | NA | TRBV6-5 | TGTGCCAGCAGTTACTCAGGGGTTGAGCAGTTCTTC | CASSYSGVEQFF
TRBJ1-4 | NA | NA | TRBV4-1 | TGCGCCAGCAGCCAAGAGGGTTGGGCAAATGAAAAACTGTTTTTT | CASSQEGWANEKLFF
TRBJ1-2 | NA | NA | TRBV19 | TGTGCCAGTAGTATCGCAGGAATAATCTATGGCTACACCTTC | CASSIAGIIYGYTF
TRBJ2-3 | NA | TRBD1 | TRBV4-3 | TGCGCCAGCAGCCACCCTCCCGGACAGGTCCGCACAGATACGCAGTATTTT | CASSHPPGQVRTDTQYF
TRBJ2-2 | once | TRBD2 | TRBV19 | TGTGCCAGTAGTAGGACTAGAACATTCTCCACCGGGGAGCTGTTTTTT | CASSRTRTFSTGELFF
TRBJ1-2 | NA | NA | TRBV20-1 | TGCAGTGCTAGCCAATTTGGCTACACCTTC | CSASQFGYTF
TRBJ1-6 | NA | NA | TRBV3-1/TRBV3-2 | TGTGCCAGCAGCCCCTTAACCCCGCCTAATTCACCCCTCCACTTT | CASSPLTPPNSPLHF
TRBJ2-7 | NA | NA | TRBV20-1 | TGCAGTGCTAGTCCAACAATCTACGAGCAGTACTTC | CSASPTIYEQYF
TRBJ2-2 | NA | TRBD2 | TRBV11-2 | TGTGCCAGCAGCTTAGGACTAGCGGCTAGCACCGGGGAGCTGTTTTTT | CASSLGLAASTGELFF
TRBJ1-1 | NA | NA | TRBV11-2 | TGTGCCAGCAGCTTAGTGGTCCCCCTGAACACTGAAGCTTTCTTT | CASSLVVPLNTEAFF